This T cell receptor beta chain was identified in a study of untreated major depressive disorder. Method: immunoSEQ multiplex PCR; TCRdb's copy keeps in-frame clones and lacks some. The sample comprises 20,000 or so clones, about 92% of which are singletons, and 0.45% to 0.7% rests with the top ten. The sample holds one count of this clone. This clonotype was obtained from a woman in her forties with major depressive disorder. Sequenced sample: CD4+ T cells from PBMCs.

CDR3 protein: CAWSLGLAGVVGELFF. The CDR3 DNA sequence: TGTGCCTGGAGTCTAGGACTAGCGGGAGTAGTCGGGGAGCTGTTTTTT. The chain combines TRBV30 with TRBJ2-2, with 13 bases lining up with TRBD2. This CDR3 comprises 16 residues. From germline, CDR1 is GTSNPN and CDR2 SVGIG (reference sequence). The V segment lost 2 bases and the J segment 7 bases; nucleotides outside the gene matches: 7.